This T cell receptor (beta chain) was documented in a study of blood T cells in healthy people across ages. With a J-beta primer mix and a sample-barcoded 5' primer, a second PCR ran about 7 to 12 cycles. TCRdb re-called the 5' RACE reads through MiXCR, storing one row per CDR3 protein. The sample includes 800,000 to 1,300,000 distinct CDR3 sequences, almost 25% of them seen just once. The germline CDR1 and CDR2 sequences are PRHDT and FYEKMQ (reference sequence). This CDR3 spans 14 amino acids. V was cut by 4 bases and J by 0 bases, with 9 bases left in between. This clonotype was counted between two and nine times. This sample was also put to use in a study of T cells of mothers and their children.

The sequencing sample was made of blood. The source is a girl aged 2 to 10 in good health. This sequence joins TRBV13 and TRBJ2-5; D gene unclear. CDR3 nucleotides: TGTGCCAGCAGCTCCTGGGCTGACCAAGAGACCCAGTACTTC. Amino acid sequence: CASSSWADQETQYF.